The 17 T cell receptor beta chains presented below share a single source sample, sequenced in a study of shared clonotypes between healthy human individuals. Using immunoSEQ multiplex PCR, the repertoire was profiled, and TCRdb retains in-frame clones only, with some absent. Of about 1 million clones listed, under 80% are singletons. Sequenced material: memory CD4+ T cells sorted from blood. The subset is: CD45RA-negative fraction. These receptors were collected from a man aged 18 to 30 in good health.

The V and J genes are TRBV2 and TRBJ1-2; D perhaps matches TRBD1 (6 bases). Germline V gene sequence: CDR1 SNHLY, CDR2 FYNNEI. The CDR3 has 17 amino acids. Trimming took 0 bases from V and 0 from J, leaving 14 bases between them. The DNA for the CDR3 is TGTGCCAGCAGTGAAGCAGTCGGACAGATTCCTAACTATGGCTACACCTTC. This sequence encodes CASSEAVGQIPNYGYTF.

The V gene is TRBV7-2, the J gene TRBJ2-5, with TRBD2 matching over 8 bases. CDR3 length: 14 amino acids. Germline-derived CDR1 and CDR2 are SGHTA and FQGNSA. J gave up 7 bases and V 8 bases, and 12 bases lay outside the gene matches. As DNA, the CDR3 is TGTGCCAGCTGTACTAAAGCGGGAGCGGGGACCCAGTACTTC. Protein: CASCTKAGAGTQYF. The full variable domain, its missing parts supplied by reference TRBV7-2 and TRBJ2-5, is GAGVSQSPSNKVTEKGKDVELRCDPISGHTALYWYRQSLGQGLEFLIYFQGNSAPDKSGLPSDRFSAERTGGSVSTLTIQRTQQEDSAVYLCASCTKAGAGTQYFGPGTRLLVL.

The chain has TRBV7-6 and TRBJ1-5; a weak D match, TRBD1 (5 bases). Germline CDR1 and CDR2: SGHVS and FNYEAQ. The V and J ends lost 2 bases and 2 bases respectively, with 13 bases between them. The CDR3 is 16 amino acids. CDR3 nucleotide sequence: TGTGCCAGCAGCTTAATCTCGGAAGGGGGCAATCAGCCCCAGCATTTT. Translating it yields CASSLISEGGNQPQHF.

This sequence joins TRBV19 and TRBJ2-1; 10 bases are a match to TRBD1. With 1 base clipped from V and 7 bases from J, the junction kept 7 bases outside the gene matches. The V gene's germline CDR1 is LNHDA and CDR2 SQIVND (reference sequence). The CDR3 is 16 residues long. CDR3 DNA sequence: TGTGCCAGTAGTATAGGGCGGACAGGGGGTTGGAATGAGCAGTTCTTC. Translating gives CASSIGRTGGWNEQFF.

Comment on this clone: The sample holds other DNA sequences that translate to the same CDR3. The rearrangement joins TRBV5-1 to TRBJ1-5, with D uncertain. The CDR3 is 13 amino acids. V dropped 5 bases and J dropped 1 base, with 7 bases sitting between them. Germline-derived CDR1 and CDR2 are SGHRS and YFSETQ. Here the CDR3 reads CASRPDSNQPQHF. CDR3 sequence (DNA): TGCGCCAGCAGACCGGACAGCAATCAGCCCCAGCATTTT.

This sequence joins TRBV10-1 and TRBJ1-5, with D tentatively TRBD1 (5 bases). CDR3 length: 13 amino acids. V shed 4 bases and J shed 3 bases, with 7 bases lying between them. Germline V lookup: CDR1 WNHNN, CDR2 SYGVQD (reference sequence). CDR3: CASSAGINQPQHF. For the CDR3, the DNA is TGCGCCAGCAGTGCAGGGATCAATCAGCCCCAGCATTTT.

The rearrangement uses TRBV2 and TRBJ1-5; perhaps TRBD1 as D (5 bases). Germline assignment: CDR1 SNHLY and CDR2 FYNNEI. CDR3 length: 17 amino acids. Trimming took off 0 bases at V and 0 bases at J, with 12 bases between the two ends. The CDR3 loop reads CASSEAGRVYSNQPQHF. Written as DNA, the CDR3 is TGTGCCAGCAGTGAAGCGGGCAGGGTCTATAGCAATCAGCCCCAGCATTTT.

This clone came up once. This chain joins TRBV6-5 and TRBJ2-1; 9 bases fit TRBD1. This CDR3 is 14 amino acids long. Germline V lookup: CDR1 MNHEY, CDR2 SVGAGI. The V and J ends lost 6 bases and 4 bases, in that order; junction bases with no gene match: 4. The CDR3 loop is CASRPDRGYNEQFF. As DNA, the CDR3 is TGTGCCAGCAGACCCGACAGGGGGTACAATGAGCAGTTCTTC.

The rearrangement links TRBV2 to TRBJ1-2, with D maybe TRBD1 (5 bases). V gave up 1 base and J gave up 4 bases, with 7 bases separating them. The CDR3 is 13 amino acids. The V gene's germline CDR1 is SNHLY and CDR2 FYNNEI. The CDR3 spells CASSEGGSYGYTF. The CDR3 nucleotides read TGTGCCAGCAGTGAAGGGGGGAGCTATGGCTACACCTTC.

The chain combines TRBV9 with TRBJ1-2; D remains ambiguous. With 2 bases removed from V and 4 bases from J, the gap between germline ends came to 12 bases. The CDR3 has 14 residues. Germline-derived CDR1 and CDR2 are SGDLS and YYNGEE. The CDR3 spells CASSVGPEAYGYTF. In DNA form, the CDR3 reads TGTGCCAGCAGCGTTGGGCCTGAGGCCTATGGCTACACCTTC.

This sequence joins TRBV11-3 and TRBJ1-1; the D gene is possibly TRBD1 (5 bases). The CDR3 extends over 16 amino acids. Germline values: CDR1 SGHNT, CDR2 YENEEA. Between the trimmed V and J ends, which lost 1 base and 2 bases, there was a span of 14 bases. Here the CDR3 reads CASSLGGGTANTEAFF. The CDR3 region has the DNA TGTGCCAGCAGCTTAGGCGGGGGAACGGCAAACACTGAAGCTTTCTTT.

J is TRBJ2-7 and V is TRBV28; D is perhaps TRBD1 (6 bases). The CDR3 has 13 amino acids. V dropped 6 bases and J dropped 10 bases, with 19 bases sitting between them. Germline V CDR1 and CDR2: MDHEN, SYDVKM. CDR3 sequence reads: CASSSGTPPAQYF. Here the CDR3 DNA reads TGTGCCAGCAGCTCAGGGACACCGCCGGCCCAGTACTTC.

The CDR3 region is CASSHLAGGPPYEQYF. CDR3 nucleotides: TGCGCCAGCAGCCACCTAGCGGGAGGGCCCCCCTACGAGCAGTACTTC. This chain links TRBV4-1 with TRBJ2-7; 12 bases map to TRBD2. J lost 2 bases, V lost 3 bases, and 5 bases had no gene match. The CDR3 runs to 16 residues. Germline V CDR1 and CDR2: MGHRA, YSYEKL.

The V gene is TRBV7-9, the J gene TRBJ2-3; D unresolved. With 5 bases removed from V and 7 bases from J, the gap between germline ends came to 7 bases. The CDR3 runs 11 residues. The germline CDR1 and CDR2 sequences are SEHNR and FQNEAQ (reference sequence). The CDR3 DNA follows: TGTGCCAGCAGCCGGCAAAATACGCAGTATTTT. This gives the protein CASSRQNTQYF.

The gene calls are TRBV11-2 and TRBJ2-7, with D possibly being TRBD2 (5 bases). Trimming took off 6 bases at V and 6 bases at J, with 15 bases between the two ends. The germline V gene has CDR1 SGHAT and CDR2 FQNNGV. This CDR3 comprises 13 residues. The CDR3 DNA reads TGTGCCAGCAGACCCACTAGTTCCCGCGAGCAGTACTTC. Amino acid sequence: CASRPTSSREQYF.

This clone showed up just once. The CDR3 DNA sequence: TGTGCCAGCAGCTTGGACTTGGCAGGGGGGCTAGGCTACACCTTC. Its protein is CASSLDLAGGLGYTF. The chain joins TRBV5-6 to TRBJ1-2, with 7 positions matching TRBD1. Germline V CDR1 and CDR2: SGHDT, YYEEEE. The CDR3 runs to 15 residues. After removal of 0 bases from V and 8 bases from J, the junction contained 10 bases not matched to a gene. The whole variable domain, filled in from reference TRBV5-6 and TRBJ1-2, reads DAGVTQSPTHLIKTRGQQVTLRCSPKSGHDTVSWYQQALGQGPQFIFQYYEEEERQRGNFPDRFSGHQFPNYSSELNVNALLLGDSALYLCASSLDLAGGLGYTFGSGTRLTVV.

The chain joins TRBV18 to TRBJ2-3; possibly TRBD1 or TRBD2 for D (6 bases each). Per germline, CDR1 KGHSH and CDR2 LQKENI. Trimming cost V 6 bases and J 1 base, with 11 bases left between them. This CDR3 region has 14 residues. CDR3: CASSRRGRTDTQYF. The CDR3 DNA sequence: TGTGCCAGCTCCCGACGGGGGCGCACAGATACGCAGTATTTT.